One and the same sample provided the 22 T cell receptor beta chains below, sequenced in a study of identical twins. TCRdb fed the 5' RACE reads into MiXCR, producing one record per CDR3 protein. The data show 1.5 million to 2 million distinct CDR3 sequences, with 32% seen just once and about 0.3% held by the top ten. Sequencing input: cord blood. The receptors were gathered from a newborn girl in good health.

The V gene is TRBV20-1, the J gene TRBJ2-6, with 7 nucleotides matching TRBD1. Per the germline V gene, CDR1 is DFQATT and CDR2 is SNEGSKA (reference sequence). The CDR3 is 17 amino acids. With V trimmed by 0 bases and J by 1 base, 6 bases remained unmatched. The chain's CDR3 is CSARDRDSLSGANVLTF. CDR3 in DNA: TGCAGTGCTAGAGACCGGGACAGTCTATCTGGGGCCAACGTCCTGACTTTC.

V gene TRBV5-1 combines with J gene TRBJ2-7; D perhaps matches TRBD1 (6 bases). The assigned J gene may be wrong: the sequence end matches TRBJ2-5 better. The CDR3 consists of 15 residues. From germline, CDR1 is SGHRS and CDR2 YFSETQ. The CDR3 sequence: CASSAPGTTQETQYF. The CDR3 coding sequence is TGCGCCAGCAGCGCACCCGGGACAACTCAAGAGACCCAGTACTTC.

This chain links TRBV20-1 with TRBJ2-7, with 8 nucleotides matching TRBD1. Germline V CDR1 and CDR2: DFQATT, SNEGSKA (reference sequence). V gave up 5 bases and J gave up 3 bases; unmatched junction bases: 9. This CDR3 is 14 amino acids long. This chain's CDR3 is CSAGPRQGCYEQYF. Written as DNA, the CDR3 is TGCAGTGCTGGTCCCCGACAGGGGTGCTACGAGCAGTACTTC.

V usage is TRBV28 and J usage is TRBJ2-1; D is uncertain. The CDR3 consists of 11 residues. The V end lost 7 bases, the J end lost 6 bases, and 7 bases lay between the germline ends. Germline V gene sequence: CDR1 MDHEN, CDR2 SYDVKM. The CDR3 spells CASTLANEQFF. The CDR3 DNA reads as TGTGCCAGCACTCTGGCCAATGAGCAGTTCTTC.

V and J are TRBV7-2 and TRBJ1-2; 7 bases fit TRBD1. Germline V gene sequence: CDR1 SGHTA, CDR2 FQGNSA. The V gene end was trimmed by 6 bases and the J gene end by 5 bases; junction bases not matched to a gene: 12. The CDR3 is 15 amino acids. The DNA of the CDR3 is TGTGCCAGCAGTGAACCGGGGGGGACAGCATATGGCTACACCTTC. Protein sequence: CASSEPGGTAYGYTF. Using reference TRBV7-2 and TRBJ1-2 for the parts outside the CDR3, the full variable domain is GAGVSQSPSNKVTEKGKDVELRCDPISGHTALYWYRQSLGQGLEFLIYFQGNSAPDKSGLPSDRFSAERTGGSVSTLTIQRTQQEDSAVYLCASSEPGGTAYGYTFGSGTRLTVV.

The chain has TRBV29-1 and TRBJ2-7, with 8 bases identical to TRBD1. Germline V CDR1 and CDR2: SQVTM, ANQGSEA. J was trimmed by 2 bases and V by 6 bases; bases with no gene match: 6. The length of the CDR3 is 13 residues. The CDR3 spells CSVRQGSTYEQYF. The CDR3 DNA is TGCAGCGTACGACAGGGGTCAACCTACGAGCAGTACTTC.

This clonotype has a handful of counts. The CDR3: CASSSPGQGAETQYF. Here the CDR3 DNA reads TGTGCCAGCAGTTCTCCGGGACAGGGGGCAGAGACCCAGTACTTC. The rearrangement joins TRBV28 to TRBJ2-5, with TRBD1 identical over 12 bases. The V gene end was trimmed by 4 bases and the J gene end by 4 bases; junction bases not matched to a gene: 4. The germline V gene encodes CDR1 MDHEN and CDR2 SYDVKM. The CDR3 loop spans 15 amino acids.

This clonotype was found many times. The rearrangement joins TRBV4-2 to TRBJ1-2; D is uncertain. Germline loops: CDR1 LGHNA, CDR2 YNFKEQ. Trimming took off 0 bases at V and 3 bases at J, with 11 bases between the two ends. The CDR3 covers 15 residues. The CDR3 sequence is CASSQDLYQDYGYTF. The DNA for the CDR3 is TGTGCCAGCAGCCAAGATCTCTACCAGGACTATGGCTACACCTTC.

The J gene is TRBJ1-2, the V gene TRBV25-1, with a tentative D call TRBD1 (6 bases). Germline V gene data show CDR1 as MGHDK and CDR2 as SYGVNS. Between the trimmed V and J ends, which lost 2 bases and 0 bases, there was a span of 10 bases. This CDR3 is built from 15 residues. The CDR3 here is CASSELWDTNYGYTF. CDR3 bases: TGTGCCAGCAGTGAACTTTGGGACACTAACTATGGCTACACCTTC.

V gene TRBV29-1 combines with J gene TRBJ2-2; D is uncertain. The germline V gene has CDR1 SQVTM and CDR2 ANQGSEA. The CDR3 is made up of 13 amino acids. Deletions cut 5 bases from V and 5 bases from J, with 12 bases between. The CDR3 reads CSVSWGLTGELFF. The CDR3 DNA follows: TGCAGCGTTTCGTGGGGTTTGACCGGGGAGCTGTTTTTT.

To note about this clonotype: The junction departs from the called germline gene at one end, perhaps through a read error. The chain recombines TRBV9 with TRBJ1-6; D is perhaps TRBD1 (6 bases). Germline CDR1 reads SGDLS; CDR2 reads YYNGEE. The length of the CDR3 is 15 residues. This chain's CDR3 is CASSGRGAYNSPPHF. CDR3 bases: TGTGCCAGCAGCGGTCGGGGGGCCTATAATTCACCCCCCCACTTT. Looking up the rest from reference TRBV9 and TRBJ1-6 gives the full variable domain: DSGVTQTPKHLITATGQRVTLRCSPRSGDLSVYWYQQSLDQGLQFLIQYYNGEERAKGNILERFSAQQFPDLHSELNLSSLELGDSALYFCASSGRGAYNSPPHFGNGTRLTVT.

The rearrangement links TRBV14 to TRBJ2-7, with 13 bases fitting TRBD2. CDR3 length equals 14 residues. Germline V gives CDR1 SGHDN, CDR2 FVKESK. The V segment lost 6 bases and the J segment 7 bases; nucleotides outside the gene matches: 6. CDR3 bases: TGTGCCAGCAGTAAGGGACTAGCGGGGTATGAGCAGTACTTC. This codes for CASSKGLAGYEQYF. The variable domain in full, completed from reference TRBV14 and TRBJ2-7, reads EAGVTQFPSHSVIEKGQTVTLRCDPISGHDNLYWYRRVMGKEIKFLLHFVKESKQDESGMPNNRFLAERTGGTYSTLKVQPAELEDSGVYFCASSKGLAGYEQYFGPGTRLTVT.

V is TRBV12-5 and J is TRBJ2-1; 8 bases fit TRBD2. Germline lookup yields CDR1 LGHNT and CDR2 FRNRAP. The CDR3 length is 11 residues. V shed 6 bases and J 12 bases; nucleotides not matched to a gene: 4. This CDR3 reads CASGAGLGQFF. DNA of the CDR3: TGTGCTAGTGGCGCGGGACTAGGGCAGTTCTTC.

This clonotype showed up many times. The chain is built from TRBV11-2 and TRBJ2-4; 8 positions agree with TRBD2. Looked up from germline, CDR1 is SGHAT and CDR2 is FQNNGV. V was pared by 3 bases and J by 5 bases, with 9 bases of the junction left unmatched. This CDR3 is 16 amino acids long. This CDR3 reads CASSFRGSGGENIQYF. CDR3 DNA: TGTGCCAGCAGCTTTAGGGGATCGGGAGGGGAAAACATTCAGTACTTC.

The chain has TRBV28 and TRBJ1-6; possible D gene TRBD1, 6 bases. Trimming removed 3 bases at V and 0 bases at J, with 12 bases between. The CDR3 contains 17 residues. Germline V gives CDR1 MDHEN, CDR2 SYDVKM. The DNA for the CDR3 is TGTGCCAGCAGTTTGGCGACAGGAAGCTCCTATAATTCACCCCTCCACTTT. Its translation is CASSLATGSSYNSPLHF.

The chain uses TRBV2 and TRBJ2-3, with 11 bases aligning to TRBD2. V lost 4 bases and J lost 11; bases outside the gene matches: 8. The CDR3 consists of 14 residues. Germline V gene data show CDR1 as SNHLY and CDR2 as FYNNEI. The CDR3 bases are TGTGCCAGCAGTGGCCGGCTAGCGGGAGGTAGGCAGTATTTT. Translating gives CASSGRLAGGRQYF.

The table lists this clonotype with a few counts. This rearrangement joins TRBV10-3 to TRBJ2-1; maybe TRBD1 (5 bases). This CDR3 is built from 14 residues. Germline-derived CDR1 and CDR2 are ENHRY and SYGVKD. V lost 0 bases and J lost 6, with 9 bases in between. CDR3: CAISESKGVNEQFF. The DNA of the CDR3 is TGTGCCATCAGTGAGTCGAAAGGGGTCAATGAGCAGTTCTTC.

The V call is TRBV20-1, the J call TRBJ2-1, with TRBD2 matching over 9 bases. Unmatched junction bases numbered 9, after V lost 5 bases and J lost 4 bases. The CDR3 runs to 15 residues. Germline V gives CDR1 DFQATT, CDR2 SNEGSKA (reference sequence). CDR3 amino acids: CSAPLAGALYNEQFF. CDR3 DNA sequence: TGCAGTGCTCCCTTAGCGGGAGCCCTTTACAATGAGCAGTTCTTC.

Comments on this clonotype: A far larger clone lies a single base away; this is likely a read error. This chain uses TRBV24-1 with TRBJ2-3; no clear D gene. CDR1 is KGHDR and CDR2 is SFDVKD in the germline V gene. V shed 7 bases and J shed 2 bases, with 6 bases lying between them. The CDR3 length is 12 residues. The chain's CDR3 is CATSLDTDTQYF. As DNA, the CDR3 is TGTGCCACCAGCTTAGACACAGATACGCAGTATTTT.

The chain is built from TRBV20-1 and TRBJ1-2, with no clear D. Trimming cost V 1 base and J 0 bases, with 18 bases left between them. There are 17 residues in the CDR3. Germline CDR1 DFQATT, CDR2 SNEGSKA (reference sequence). The CDR3: CSARVGLALKPNYGYTF. As DNA, the CDR3 is TGCAGTGCTAGAGTTGGTCTGGCTCTCAAACCTAACTATGGCTACACCTTC.

This chain uses TRBV20-1 with TRBJ1-5, with D possibly TRBD1 on 5 matching bases. CDR3 length equals 15 residues. The V gene lost 2 bases and the J gene lost 2 bases, with 13 bases spanning the gap. Germline V gene lookup returns CDR1 DFQATT and CDR2 SNEGSKA (reference sequence). The CDR3 region is CSARTQGVRNQPQHF. DNA for the CDR3: TGCAGTGCTAGAACGCAGGGTGTCCGCAATCAGCCCCAGCATTTT.

The chain links TRBV3-1 to TRBJ2-1, with 9 bases fitting TRBD2. The CDR3 consists of 15 residues. Germline V CDR1 and CDR2: LGHDT, YNNKEL (reference sequence). V shed 4 bases and J 10 bases; nucleotides not matched to a gene: 11. The CDR3 is CASSRERGALWEQFF. As DNA, the CDR3 is TGTGCCAGCAGCCGAGAGCGGGGGGCCCTATGGGAGCAGTTCTTC.